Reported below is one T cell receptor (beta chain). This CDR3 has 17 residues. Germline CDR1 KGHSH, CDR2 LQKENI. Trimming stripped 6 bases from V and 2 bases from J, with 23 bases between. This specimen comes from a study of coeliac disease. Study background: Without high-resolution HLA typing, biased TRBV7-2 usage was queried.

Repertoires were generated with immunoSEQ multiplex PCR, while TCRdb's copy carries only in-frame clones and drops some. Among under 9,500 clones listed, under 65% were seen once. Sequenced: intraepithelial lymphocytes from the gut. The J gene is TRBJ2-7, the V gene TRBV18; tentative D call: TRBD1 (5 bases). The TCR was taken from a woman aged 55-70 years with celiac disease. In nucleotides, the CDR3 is TGTGCCAGCTCTCGTATACCCTACTTGACAGAGACCTACGAGCAGTACTTC. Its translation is CASSRIPYLTETYEQYF.